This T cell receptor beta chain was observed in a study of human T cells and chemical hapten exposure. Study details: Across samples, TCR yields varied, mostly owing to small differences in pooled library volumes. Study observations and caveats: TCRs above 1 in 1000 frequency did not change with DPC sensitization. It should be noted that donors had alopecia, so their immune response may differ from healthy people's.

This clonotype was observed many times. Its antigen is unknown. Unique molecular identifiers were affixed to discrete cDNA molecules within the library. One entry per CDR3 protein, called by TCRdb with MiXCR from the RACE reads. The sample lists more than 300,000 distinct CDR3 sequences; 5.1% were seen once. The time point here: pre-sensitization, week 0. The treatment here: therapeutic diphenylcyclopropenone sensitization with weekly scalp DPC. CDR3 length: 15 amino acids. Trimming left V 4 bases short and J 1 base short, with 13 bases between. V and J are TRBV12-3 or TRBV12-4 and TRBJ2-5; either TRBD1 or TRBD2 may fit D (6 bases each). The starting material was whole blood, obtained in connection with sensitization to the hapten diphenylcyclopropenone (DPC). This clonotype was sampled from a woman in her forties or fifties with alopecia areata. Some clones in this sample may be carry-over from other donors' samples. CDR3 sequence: CASSYGGGAQETQYF. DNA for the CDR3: TGTGCCAGCAGTTATGGGGGCGGGGCCCAAGAGACCCAGTACTTC.